What follows are 30 T cell receptor beta chains derived from one specimen sequenced in a study of OX40 agonist ivuxolimab in advanced cancers. Clones were sequenced by immunoSEQ multiplex PCR, and TCRdb holds only the in-frame ones, with some missing. Counted here are more than 45,000 clones, 70% to 90% occurring once; the ten biggest clones make up 9% to 15%. Here the sequenced sample was CD4+ or CD8+ T cells sorted from blood, taken in a trial of the OX40 agonist ivuxolimab. Every receptor here comes from an adult with an advanced solid tumor such as melanoma, head and neck, liver or kidney cancer.

In nucleotides, the CDR3 is TGTGCCAGCAGTCACGGTACAGGGTTTGGCGATTCACCCCTCCACTTT. The encoded protein is CASSHGTGFGDSPLHF. V gene TRBV27 combines with J gene TRBJ1-6, with D maybe TRBD1 (6 bases). Deletions cut 5 bases from V and 8 bases from J, with 19 bases between. Germline V gives CDR1 MNHEY, CDR2 SMNVEV (reference sequence). This CDR3 is 16 amino acids long.

The rearrangement joins TRBV7-9 to TRBJ2-7; TRBD2 matches at 8 bases. The germline V gene has CDR1 SEHNR and CDR2 FQNEAQ (reference sequence). The CDR3 runs 14 residues. Trimming took 1 base from V and 5 from J; bases not matched to a gene: 4. The CDR3 sequence is CASSLGGGIHEQYF. CDR3 bases: TGTGCCAGCAGCTTAGGCGGGGGGATCCACGAGCAGTACTTC.

This chain joins TRBV9 and TRBJ1-2, with D possibly TRBD1 on 5 matching bases. CDR1 is SGDLS and CDR2 is YYNGEE in the germline V gene. The V end was cut by 3 bases, the J end by 6 bases, with 18 bases between. The CDR3 has 15 amino acids. The CDR3 reads CASSASLGTGDGYTF. The DNA of the CDR3 is TGTGCCAGCAGCGCCTCCCTGGGGACCGGGGATGGCTACACCTTC.

The chain couples TRBV20-1 to TRBJ2-3; 7 nucleotides line up with TRBD2. The trim removed 5 bases at V and 9 bases at J, leaving 5 bases unmatched. Germline CDR1 DFQATT, CDR2 SNEGSKA (reference sequence). The CDR3 is 11 residues long. The CDR3 spells CSALWGGTQYF. DNA of the CDR3: TGCAGTGCTCTTTGGGGAGGGACGCAGTATTTT.

The J gene is TRBJ1-1, the V gene TRBV27; TRBD1 might be the D (6 bases). The V end lost 2 bases, the J end lost 4 bases, and 11 bases lay between the germline ends. Germline lookup yields CDR1 MNHEY and CDR2 SMNVEV (reference sequence). The CDR3 loop spans 14 amino acids. The CDR3 is CASSLTTGTTEAFF. CDR3 nucleotide sequence: TGTGCCAGCAGTTTAACGACAGGCACCACTGAAGCTTTCTTT.

This clone was picked up a small number of times. The chain links TRBV7-8 to TRBJ2-7; 10 bases fit TRBD1. With V trimmed by 5 bases and J by 3 bases, 10 bases remained unmatched. This CDR3 spans 16 amino acids. CDR1 is SGHVS and CDR2 is FQNEAQ in the germline V gene. In nucleotides, the CDR3 is TGTGCCAGCAGCCCCACCCTTGACAGGGGGCACTACGAGCAGTACGTC. Protein: CASSPTLDRGHYEQYV.

V gene TRBV14 combines with J gene TRBJ1-2, with a weak D call TRBD1 (6 bases). The length of the CDR3 is 15 residues. V was clipped by 4 bases and J by 4 bases, with 16 bases between them. In germline, CDR1 is SGHDN, CDR2 FVKESK. In DNA form, the CDR3 reads TGTGCCAGCAGCCTCCGACAGGATACTGTCTATGGCTACACCTTC. This encodes CASSLRQDTVYGYTF.

The chain employs TRBV27 and TRBJ2-7; D unresolved. V lost 5 bases to trimming and J lost 6 bases, with 14 bases between them. Germline V CDR1 and CDR2: MNHEY, SMNVEV (reference sequence). The length of the CDR3 is 13 residues. CDR3 protein: CASSPARTGEQYF. The DNA for the CDR3 is TGTGCCAGCAGTCCCGCAAGAACGGGCGAGCAGTACTTC.

The chain couples TRBV9 to TRBJ2-3, with D possibly being TRBD2 (6 bases). Germline assignment: CDR1 SGDLS and CDR2 YYNGEE. CDR3 size: 16 residues. Trimming removed 6 bases from V and 5 bases from J, with 22 bases in between. The CDR3: CASTKSGGLWGDTQYF. The CDR3 coding sequence is TGTGCCAGCACCAAAAGCGGAGGGCTTTGGGGAGATACGCAGTATTTT. Complete variable domain (other parts from reference TRBV9 and TRBJ2-3): DSGVTQTPKHLITATGQRVTLRCSPRSGDLSVYWYQQSLDQGLQFLIQYYNGEERAKGNILERFSAQQFPDLHSELNLSSLELGDSALYFCASTKSGGLWGDTQYFGPGTRLTVL.

J is TRBJ2-3 and V is TRBV14; possibly TRBD2 for D (6 bases). Germline CDR1 is SGHDN and CDR2 is FVKESK. CDR3 length equals 14 residues. V lost 2 bases, J lost 2 bases, and 8 bases lay in between. The CDR3 loop reads CASSQMRDTDTQYF. CDR3 sequence (DNA): TGTGCCAGCAGCCAAATGCGGGACACAGATACGCAGTATTTT.

The chain couples TRBV7-9 to TRBJ2-7; 7 bases line up with TRBD1. After removal of 3 bases from V and 7 bases from J, the junction contained 6 bases not matched to a gene. CDR1 and CDR2 from the germline V gene are SEHNR and FQNEAQ (reference sequence). The length of the CDR3 is 13 residues. The CDR3 region has the DNA TGTGCCAGCAGCTTCGAGGCAGGGGGTGAGCAGTACTTC. Amino acids: CASSFEAGGEQYF.

The genes are TRBV4-1 and TRBJ1-2; D unclear. Germline V gene lookup returns CDR1 MGHRA and CDR2 YSYEKL. Trimming took off 4 bases at V and 4 bases at J, with 19 bases between the two ends. The CDR3 sequence is 16 residues long. The CDR3 nucleotides read TGCGCCAGCAGCCCTAAAGTGGGTGGACTCGGCTATGGCTACACCTTC. Residues: CASSPKVGGLGYGYTF.

The rearrangement uses TRBV19 and TRBJ2-2; D may be TRBD2 (5 bases). Deletions cut 3 bases from V and 2 bases from J, with 10 bases between. Germline V lookup: CDR1 LNHDA, CDR2 SQIVND (reference sequence). The CDR3 covers 15 residues. The CDR3 sequence: CASSIGLGNTGELFF. The CDR3 DNA follows: TGTGCCAGTAGTATCGGACTGGGAAACACCGGGGAGCTGTTTTTT.

The rearrangement uses TRBV21-1 and TRBJ2-7; TRBD1, as called in the table, went unchecked against the DNA. TRBV21-1 is classified as a pseudogene. The CDR3 spans 17 residues. The CDR3 DNA reads as TGTGCCAGCAGCAAAGAACCTGACAGGTCGAGCTCCTACGAGCAGTACTTC. This encodes CASSKEPDRSSSYEQYF.

The chain carries TRBV27 and TRBJ1-4; TRBD1 might be the D (6 bases). CDR3 size: 13 residues. The germline gives CDR1 MNHEY, CDR2 SMNVEV (reference sequence). Trimming shortened V by 6 bases and J by 5 bases, and 10 bases separated the two germline ends. DNA of the CDR3: TGTGCCAGCAGGACAGGAAGGAATGAAAAACTGTTTTTT. Translated: CASRTGRNEKLFF.

The chain employs TRBV7-9 and TRBJ2-1; 7 bases match TRBD2. Germline V gene lookup returns CDR1 SEHNR and CDR2 FQNEAQ (reference sequence). Trimming cost V 6 bases and J 6 bases; bases outside gene matches: 17. The CDR3 has 17 residues. DNA for the CDR3: TGTGCCAGCAGTTCTCGTTTGGGGGGAGGGCCGAGCAATGAGCAGTTCTTC. Translating gives CASSSRLGGGPSNEQFF. The entire variable domain, with the rest obtained from reference TRBV7-9 and TRBJ2-1, is as follows: DTGVSQNPRHKITKRGQNVTFRCDPISEHNRLYWYRQTLGQGPEFLTYFQNEAQLEKSRLLSDRFSAERPKGSFSTLEIQRTEQGDSAMYLCASSSRLGGGPSNEQFFGPGTRLTVL.

J is TRBJ2-1 and V is TRBV27; D might be TRBD2 (6 bases). V was clipped by 5 bases and J by 9 bases, with 17 bases between them. The CDR3 is 14 amino acids. The germline V gene encodes CDR1 MNHEY and CDR2 SMNVEV (reference sequence). CDR3 nucleotide sequence: TGTGCCAGCAGTGCCGGATTTGGCGGGACTGAGCAGTTCTTC. Protein sequence: CASSAGFGGTEQFF.

V usage is TRBV6-4 and J usage is TRBJ1-1, with a tentative D call TRBD1 (5 bases). CDR1 is MRHNA, CDR2 SNTAGT, per germline. V lost 4 bases, J lost 5 bases, and 8 bases lay in between. CDR3 size: 12 residues. The CDR3 nucleotides read TGTGCCAGCAGTGGGGGGGTGACTGAAGCTTTCTTT. Protein sequence: CASSGGVTEAFF.

V usage is TRBV29-1 and J usage is TRBJ2-2; perhaps TRBD1 as D (6 bases). The V gene lost 1 base and the J gene lost 5 bases, with 8 bases spanning the gap. Germline V lookup: CDR1 SQVTM, CDR2 ANQGSEA. This CDR3 has 13 residues. For the CDR3, the DNA is TGCAGCGTTGAAGTAGGGGGTACCGGGGAGCTGTTTTTT. Translated: CSVEVGGTGELFF.

The chain links TRBV7-6 to TRBJ2-2; D is ambiguous. The CDR3 extends over 14 amino acids. Germline-derived CDR1 and CDR2 are SGHVS and FNYEAQ. Trimming shortened V by 3 bases and J by 5 bases, and 10 bases separated the two germline ends. The chain's CDR3 is CASSLEIGTGELFF. The CDR3 region has the DNA TGTGCCAGCAGCTTGGAGATAGGGACCGGGGAGCTGTTTTTT.

The V call is TRBV11-2, the J call TRBJ2-1; the D call may be TRBD1 or TRBD2 (5 bases each). The V end was cut by 4 bases, the J end by 0 bases, with 19 bases between. Per the germline V gene, CDR1 is SGHAT and CDR2 is FQNNGV. This CDR3 is built from 18 residues. DNA of the CDR3: TGTGCCAGCAGCTCTCATTCCGGGGCGCAACGCTCCTACAATGAGCAGTTCTTC. Its protein is CASSSHSGAQRSYNEQFF.

V is TRBV28 and J is TRBJ2-5; D uncertain. V was pared by 6 bases and J by 5 bases, with 16 bases between. This CDR3 has 14 residues. Germline V gene sequence: CDR1 MDHEN, CDR2 SYDVKM. CDR3 region: CASSLLSAGETQYF. Written as DNA, the CDR3 is TGTGCCAGCAGCCTTCTTTCGGCCGGGGAGACCCAGTACTTC. Variable domain in full (rest from reference TRBV28 and TRBJ2-5): DVKVTQSSRYLVKRTGEKVFLECVQDMDHENMFWYRQDPGLGLRLIYFSYDVKMKEKGDIPEGYSVSREKKERFSLILESASTNQTSMYLCASSLLSAGETQYFGPGTRLLVL.

V usage is TRBV19 and J usage is TRBJ2-1; 10 bases are shared with TRBD2. V lost 5 bases and J lost 9; bases outside the gene matches: 13. In germline, CDR1 is LNHDA, CDR2 SQIVND (reference sequence). CDR3 length: 16 amino acids. The CDR3 loop is CASSFRTSGIDSEQFF. In nucleotides, the CDR3 is TGTGCCAGTAGTTTTAGGACTAGCGGAATCGATAGTGAGCAGTTCTTC.

The J gene is TRBJ2-7, the V gene TRBV7-9, with 10 positions matching TRBD1. Germline V gene lookup returns CDR1 SEHNR and CDR2 FQNEAQ (reference sequence). V was pared by 5 bases and J by 4 bases, with 5 bases of the junction left unmatched. This CDR3 has 14 amino acids. DNA of the CDR3: TGTGCCAGCAGCCACCGGGACAGGGGTTACGAGCAGTACTTC. This gives the protein CASSHRDRGYEQYF.

This chain links TRBV14 with TRBJ2-2; D gene uncertain. V gave up 2 bases and J gave up 1 base, with 5 bases separating them. The length of the CDR3 is 14 residues. Germline assignment: CDR1 SGHDN and CDR2 FVKESK. CDR3: CASSQFENTGELFF. DNA of the CDR3: TGTGCCAGCAGCCAATTCGAGAACACCGGGGAGCTGTTTTTT.

The J gene is TRBJ1-1, the V gene TRBV4-3; no definite D call. V lost 0 bases and J lost 8, with 16 bases in between. The CDR3 runs to 15 residues. From germline, CDR1 is LGHNA and CDR2 YSLEER. CDR3 DNA: TGCGCCAGCAGCCAAGATCGGTACCTTAATGGAGAAGCTTTCTTT. Amino acids: CASSQDRYLNGEAFF.

This sequence joins TRBV29-1 and TRBJ1-1; possible D gene TRBD1, 6 bases. The CDR3 length is 13 residues. V lost 4 bases and J lost 0, with 9 bases in between. Germline assignment: CDR1 SQVTM and CDR2 ANQGSEA. The CDR3: CSVVDRLNTEAFF. CDR3 sequence (DNA): TGCAGCGTTGTTGACAGGCTGAACACTGAAGCTTTCTTT.

The chain carries TRBV2 and TRBJ2-1, with 11 bases lining up with TRBD2. Germline lookup yields CDR1 SNHLY and CDR2 FYNNEI. After removal of 0 bases from V and 6 bases from J, the junction contained 4 bases not matched to a gene. This CDR3 is built from 16 residues. The CDR3 bases are TGTGCCAGCAGTGAAGCCCGACTAGCGGGAAGCAATGAGCAGTTCTTC. Translated: CASSEARLAGSNEQFF.

Details on this clone: The likely explanation is a read error, given a far larger clone one base away. This chain uses TRBV6-1 with TRBJ2-7; D not resolved. This CDR3 contains 12 residues. Trimming shortened V by 3 bases and J by 2 bases, and 5 bases separated the two germline ends. Germline CDR1 MNHNS, CDR2 SASEGT. CDR3 bases: TGTGCCAGCAGTGAGACAACCTACGAGCAGTACGTC. Its translation is CASSETTYEQYV.

The chain uses TRBV25-1 and TRBJ1-4; 7 nucleotides align to TRBD1. Germline CDR1 reads MGHDK; CDR2 reads SYGVNS. The CDR3 extends over 16 amino acids. V trimming: 3 bases; J trimming: 3 bases; junction bases outside the gene matches: 7. The CDR3 DNA reads TGTGCCAGCAGTGAGACAGGGCCCTTAGCTAATGAAAAACTGTTTTTT. This translates into CASSETGPLANEKLFF.